This T cell receptor (beta chain) was captured in a study of tumor and adjacent non-tumor tissue in lung cancer. Whole-study context: The patients, 10 to 11 men and 4 or 5 women, were about 31 to 76 with stage I to III disease. Around 4.2 million productive TCRbeta reads were obtained per sample on average.

General study results and limits: Tumor TCR diversity, when higher, was linked to shorter survival.

Three rounds of nested PCR, following a modified ARM-PCR protocol, produced the TCRbeta library. MiXCR was run by TCRdb on the multiplex PCR reads, yielding one entry per CDR3 protein. This table holds about 90,000 distinct CDR3 sequences, 76% found once. RNA was extracted from bulk tissue without any cell sorting. This non-tumor lung sample came from over 3 cm beyond the tumor edge. In the case of this clonotype: Its matching antigen is unknown.

The CDR3 contains 14 residues. Germline V lookup: CDR1 MNHEY, CDR2 SVGAGI. With 0 bases removed from V and 15 bases from J, the gap between germline ends came to 19 bases. This chain links TRBV6-5 with TRBJ2-3; no clear D. Sequencing was performed on distant non-tumor lung tissue. The origin of this receptor is a woman in her fifties or sixties with non-small cell lung cancer. CDR3: CASSYSRMPDTLYF. The CDR3 nucleotides are TGTGCCAGCAGTTACTCGAGAATGCCAGATACGCTCTATTTT.